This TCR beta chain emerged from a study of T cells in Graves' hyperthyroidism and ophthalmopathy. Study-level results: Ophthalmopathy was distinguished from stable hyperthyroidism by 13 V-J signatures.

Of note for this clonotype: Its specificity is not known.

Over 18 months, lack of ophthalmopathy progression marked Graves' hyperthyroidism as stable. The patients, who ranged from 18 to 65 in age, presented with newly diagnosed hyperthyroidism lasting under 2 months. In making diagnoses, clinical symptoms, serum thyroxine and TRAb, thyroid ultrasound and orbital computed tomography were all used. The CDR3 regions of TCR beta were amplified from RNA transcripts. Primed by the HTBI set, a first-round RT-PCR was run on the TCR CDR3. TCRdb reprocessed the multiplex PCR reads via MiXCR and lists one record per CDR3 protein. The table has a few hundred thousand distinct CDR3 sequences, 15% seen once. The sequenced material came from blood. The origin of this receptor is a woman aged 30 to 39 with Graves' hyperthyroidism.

This CDR3 reads CASTAGRSSYNEQFF. DNA of the CDR3: TGTGCCAGTACCGCCGGACGTAGCTCCTACAATGAGCAGTTCTTC. This rearrangement joins TRBV19 to TRBJ2-1; D not resolved. The germline V gene has CDR1 LNHDA and CDR2 SQIVND (reference sequence). V was cut by 7 bases and J by 0 bases, with 13 bases left in between. This CDR3 spans 15 amino acids.